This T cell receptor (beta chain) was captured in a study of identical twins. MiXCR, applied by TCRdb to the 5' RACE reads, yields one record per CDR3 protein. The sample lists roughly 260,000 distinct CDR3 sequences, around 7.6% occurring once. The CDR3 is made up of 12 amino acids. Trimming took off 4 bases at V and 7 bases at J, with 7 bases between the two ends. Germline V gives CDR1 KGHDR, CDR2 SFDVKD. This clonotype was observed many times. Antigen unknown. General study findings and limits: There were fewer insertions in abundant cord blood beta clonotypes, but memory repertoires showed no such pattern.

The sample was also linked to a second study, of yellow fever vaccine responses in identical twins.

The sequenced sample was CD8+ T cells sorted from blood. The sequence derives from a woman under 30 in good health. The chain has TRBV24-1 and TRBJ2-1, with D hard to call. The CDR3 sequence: CATSESKNEQFF. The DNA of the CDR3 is TGTGCCACCAGTGAGAGTAAGAATGAGCAGTTCTTC.